This T cell receptor beta chain emerged from a study of T cells in Graves' hyperthyroidism and ophthalmopathy (dated by TCRdb to between 2018 and 2020). Context from the whole study: Peripheral blood samples were taken at the time of initial diagnosis, prior to any treatment. A discovery cohort of roughly 100 patients, about 40 with Graves' ophthalmopathy and approximately 55 with stable Graves' hyperthyroidism, was used to find distinguishing TCR V-J signatures. Prospective prediction of ophthalmopathy was tested in an independent validation cohort of fewer than 20 hyperthyroidism patients and 15 to 17 patients who later progressed to ophthalmopathy. The 75 to 100 discovery patients were randomly divided into training and test sets at a 7:3 ratio. Thyroid tissue and blood T-cell repertoires from about 6 Graves' hyperthyroidism patients were also compared in the study. Following sampling, methimazole starting at 30 mg daily was given to hyperthyroidism patients, and high-dose intravenous methylprednisolone was given to ophthalmopathy patients. The paper describes TCR Vbeta CDR3 sequencing of 140 or so peripheral blood samples, made up of roughly 45 ophthalmopathy patients, around 78 hyperthyroidism patients and 17 progressor patients. Overall study outcomes, separate from this receptor: Sample size was not statistically predetermined, and investigators were not blinded to group allocation. A 13 V-J signature model separated ophthalmopathy from stable hyperthyroidism, with roughly 88% sensitivity and 81.08% specificity in cross-validation and 80%/75% in testing. In validation, the model predicted progression to ophthalmopathy with 55% to 71% sensitivity and around 72% specificity, a median of about six months before onset. Blood samples also contained most of the expanded thyroid clonotypes (frequency above 0.001), which suggests that blood repertoires may reflect thyroid immune responses.

This clonotype was seen many times. Which antigen it targets is not known. Base qualities are not recorded, but no much larger clone differs from it by a single base. Stable Graves' hyperthyroidism was defined as no progression to ophthalmopathy during 18 months of follow-up. Hyperthyroidism patients were newly diagnosed, had a disease duration of under 2 months, and were aged 18 to 65 years. Patients with uncontrolled infections, other autoimmune diseases, pregnancy or lactation were excluded. Diagnoses were established on the basis of clinical symptoms, serum thyroxine and TRAb, thyroid ultrasound, and orbital computed tomography. PBMCs were separated from under 11 ml of fresh peripheral blood using Ficoll-Paque density gradient centrifugation. Total RNA was extracted using Trizol reagent, and RNA quality was assessed on an Agilent 2100 Bioanalyzer. CDR1 and CDR2 are drawn from the germline V gene: SGHTA, FQGTGA. After removal of 4 bases from V and 7 bases from J, the junction retains 2 bases not matched to a gene. The CDR3 starts with the cysteine, ends with the phenylalanine, and has 14 residues. The retained sequence is limited to the CDR3, 42 bases, with the frame set at the first base.

The TCR beta CDR3 regions were amplified from RNA transcripts. A first-round RT-PCR of the TCR CDR3 used the HTBI primer set with the Qiagen OneStep RT-PCR kit. Libraries were constructed in a second round of multiplex PCR, after which size selection and purification were carried out. The libraries were sequenced on an Illumina HiSeq2000 using paired-end 100 bp reads. In the original analysis: SOAPnuke was used to process the raw data, throwing out any read that contained adapters or uncalled bases, had a mean Phred below 15, or lacked an exact constant-primer or identifier match. COPE v1.2.5 was used to merge high-quality paired reads, and clonotypes were defined as unique nucleotide sequences. MiTCR v1.1 was used to align clonotypes to the IMGT TRBV, TRBD and TRBJ reference segments. The analysis was restricted to V-J combinations with a frequency above 0.0001, which together covered just over 99% of the repertoires. A TCS score was defined as the ratio of F50 (clonal expansion) to E x V (chaos), with BLOSUM62-based TCRdist applied between CDR3 peptides within each V-J. Welch's t-statistics and random forest reduced approximately 520 V-J features to about 12, which were used in a naive Bayes classifier (R e1071). The Morisita-Horn index was used to measure how similar the thyroid and blood repertoires were. In TCRdb, the public reads were trimmed at Q25 with fastp and aligned with MiXCR, with productive beta chains retained. Records with the same CDR3 protein are collapsed into one entry carrying the most frequent genes and DNA. The V and J calls, along with clone size, are taken from TCRdb and not from the paper's own processing. The sample profile shows nearly 750,000 distinct CDR3 sequences; 30% to 40% of them were found once. The ten largest clonotypes hold less than 40% of the sample.

This receptor was obtained from a woman in her 40s with Graves' hyperthyroidism. The chain couples TRBV7-3 to TRBJ1-6; a stretch of 9 junction bases matches TRBD1. The sequencing input was blood. The CDR3 protein: CASSSQGANSPLHF. The nucleotide sequence is TGTGCCAGCAGCTCACAGGGGGCGAATTCACCCCTCCACTTT.